Following are 13 T cell receptor beta chains from one sample sequenced in a study of T cell responses to AZD1222 COVID-19 vaccine. Clones were read by immunoSEQ multiplex PCR, and TCRdb kept only the in-frame ones, dropping some. Of over 70,000 clones listed, roughly 87% are singletons. Here the sequenced sample was peripheral blood, taken on day 0 of AZD1222 vaccination. These receptor sequences come from an adult in good health.

This rearrangement joins TRBV4-3 to TRBJ2-1, with D perhaps TRBD1 (6 bases). The germline gives CDR1 LGHNA, CDR2 YSLEER. The CDR3 has 14 amino acids. Trimming removed 1 base at V and 5 bases at J, with 9 bases between. The CDR3 DNA sequence: TGCGCCAGCAGCCAAGTAGGGGGAAACAATGAGCAGTTCTTC. It is translated as CASSQVGGNNEQFF.

This clone has only a few counts. The V and J genes are TRBV6-2 or TRBV6-3 and TRBJ2-5; D is uncertain. The CDR3 extends over 13 amino acids. Germline assignment: CDR1 MNHEY and CDR2 SVGEGT. V shed 6 bases and J shed 0 bases, with 8 bases lying between them. CDR3 bases: TGTGCCAGCAGCCCTACTAACCAAGAGACCCAGTACTTC. It specifies CASSPTNQETQYF.

DNA for the CDR3: TGTGCCAGCAGACGGACAGTTAGCAATCAGCCCCAGCATTTT. This encodes CASRRTVSNQPQHF. The rearrangement links TRBV27 to TRBJ1-5, with D possibly matching TRBD1 (6 bases). From germline, CDR1 is MNHEY and CDR2 SMNVEV (reference sequence). V lost 6 bases, J lost 0 bases, and 9 bases lay in between. This CDR3 comprises 14 residues.

J is TRBJ1-1 and V is TRBV19; D is undetermined. Germline V gene data show CDR1 as LNHDA and CDR2 as SQIVND (reference sequence). CDR3 length: 15 residues. The V gene lost 3 bases and the J gene lost 1 base, with 12 bases spanning the gap. CDR3: CASSIFGVQNTEAFF. Here the CDR3 DNA reads TGTGCCAGTAGTATCTTTGGAGTCCAGAACACTGAAGCTTTCTTT.

The V call is TRBV3-1 (or the pseudogene TRBV3-2), the J call TRBJ1-1; D is perhaps TRBD1 (5 bases). The CDR3 length is 15 residues. V dropped 4 bases and J dropped 2 bases, with 14 bases sitting between them. Germline CDR1 is LGHDT and CDR2 is YNNKEL (reference sequence). As DNA, the CDR3 is TGTGCCAGCAGCCGTTCCTCCAGGGATAACACTGAAGCTTTCTTT. Protein: CASSRSSRDNTEAFF.

This clone showed up just once. The CDR3, as DNA: TGTGCCAGTAGTTGGCCGGGGGATAGCTCTGGGGCCAACGTCCTGACTTTC. Translating it yields CASSWPGDSSGANVLTF. The V and J genes are TRBV19 and TRBJ2-6, with a weak D call TRBD2 (6 bases). This CDR3 spans 17 amino acids. CDR1 and CDR2 from the germline V gene are LNHDA and SQIVND (reference sequence). Trimming pared 5 bases from V and 0 bases from J, leaving 14 bases between.

V usage is TRBV29-1 and J usage is TRBJ1-2; 7 bases align to TRBD1. The CDR3 length is 12 residues. Germline lookup yields CDR1 SQVTM and CDR2 ANQGSEA. With V trimmed by 4 bases and J by 5 bases, 4 bases remained unmatched. The CDR3 reads CSVGQGGYGYTF. For the CDR3, the DNA is TGCAGCGTTGGACAGGGTGGATATGGCTACACCTTC.

V usage is TRBV28 and J usage is TRBJ1-2, with 9 bases fitting TRBD1. Looked up from germline, CDR1 is MDHEN and CDR2 is SYDVKM. J gave up 5 bases and V 11 bases, and 9 bases lay outside the gene matches. The length of the CDR3 is 13 residues. The DNA of the CDR3 is TGTGCCGCGCGGACAGGGGCCGATTATGGCTACACCTTC. Its translation is CAARTGADYGYTF.

The chain joins TRBV4-2 to TRBJ2-2, with 8 bases lining up with TRBD2. CDR3 length equals 17 residues. Germline loops: CDR1 LGHNA, CDR2 YNFKEQ. V dropped 1 base and J dropped 1; count of bases not matched to a gene: 5. The CDR3 DNA reads as TGTGCCAGCAGCCAAGGACTAGCGTGGGAGAACACCGGGGAGCTGTTTTTT. Its translation is CASSQGLAWENTGELFF.

This clone was detected only a few times. The chain links TRBV10-1 to TRBJ2-2; D is unclear. Looked up from germline, CDR1 is WNHNN and CDR2 is SYGVQD (reference sequence). The V gene lost 4 bases and the J gene lost 6 bases, with 9 bases spanning the gap. CDR3 length: 13 amino acids. Written as DNA, the CDR3 is TGCGCCAGCAGTGTCCAGGTGGCCGGGGAGCTGTTTTTT. This gives the protein CASSVQVAGELFF.

Many counts were recorded for this clone. The rearrangement joins TRBV19 to TRBJ2-7; no firm D call. The CDR3 sequence is 13 residues long. Trimming removed 1 base from V and 2 bases from J, with 6 bases in between. Germline lookup yields CDR1 LNHDA and CDR2 SQIVND (reference sequence). The CDR3 is CASSIGPAYEQYF. DNA of the CDR3: TGTGCCAGTAGTATAGGGCCAGCCTACGAGCAGTACTTC.

The chain recombines TRBV10-3 with TRBJ1-2; D possibly corresponds to TRBD1 (6 bases). Trimming cost V 2 bases and J 0 bases, with 10 bases left between them. Germline loops: CDR1 ENHRY, CDR2 SYGVKD. The CDR3 has 15 residues. CDR3 nucleotides: TGTGCCATCAGTGAGCCTTACAGGGCTAACTATGGCTACACCTTC. Translating gives CAISEPYRANYGYTF.

This clone was counted a single time. The chain carries TRBV25-1 and TRBJ1-2; no firm D call. The V end was cut by 6 bases, the J end by 0 bases, with 8 bases between. Germline V gene lookup returns CDR1 MGHDK and CDR2 SYGVNS. This CDR3 comprises 13 residues. The CDR3 bases are TGTGCCAGCAGGGACGAAGCTAACTATGGCTACACCTTC. This sequence encodes CASRDEANYGYTF.